This T cell receptor beta chain was sequenced in a study of blood T cell repertoires in COVID-19. Study-level background: The study drew acute and convalescent COVID-19 samples from the United States, Italy and Spain. In each case, the material was cDNA or gDNA derived from T cells, B-cell-depleted T cells, or PBMCs.

The CDR3 runs to 15 residues. Per germline, CDR1 MGHRA and CDR2 YSYEKL. The V end was cut by 2 bases, the J end by 8 bases, with 15 bases between. Produced via immunoSEQ multiplex PCR; TCRdb's table is partial and in-frame only. The sample consists of 55,000 to 75,000 clones, about 93% of them appearing once. V is TRBV4-1 and J is TRBJ1-4, with a tentative D call TRBD1 (6 bases). Material for sequencing was peripheral blood. The clonotype was recovered from a human donor in a cohort sampled during active COVID-19. This CDR3 reads CASSQKEEGGEKLFF. CDR3 coding DNA: TGCGCCAGCAGCCAAAAGGAGGAGGGGGGGGAAAAACTGTTTTTT.